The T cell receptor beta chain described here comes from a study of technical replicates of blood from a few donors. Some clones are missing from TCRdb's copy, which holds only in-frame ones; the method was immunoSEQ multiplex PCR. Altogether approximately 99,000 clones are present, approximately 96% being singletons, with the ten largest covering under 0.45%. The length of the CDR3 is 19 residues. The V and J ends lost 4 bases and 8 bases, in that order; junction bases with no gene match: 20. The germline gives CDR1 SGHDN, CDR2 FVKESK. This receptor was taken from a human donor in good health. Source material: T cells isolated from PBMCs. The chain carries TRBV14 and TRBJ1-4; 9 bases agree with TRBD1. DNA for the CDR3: TGTGCCAGCAGCCCGGGTCTTTGGGACAGGGCCTCTGGAAGGGAAAAACTGTTTTTT. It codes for CASSPGLWDRASGREKLFF. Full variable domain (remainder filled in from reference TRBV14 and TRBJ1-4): EAGVTQFPSHSVIEKGQTVTLRCDPISGHDNLYWYRRVMGKEIKFLLHFVKESKQDESGMPNNRFLAERTGGTYSTLKVQPAELEDSGVYFCASSPGLWDRASGREKLFFGSGTQLSVL.